This T cell receptor (beta chain) was documented in a study of human T cells and chemical hapten exposure (dated by TCRdb to the early 2020s). Background on the whole study: For sensitization, 2% DPC in acetone was applied to a 2 cm by 2 cm area of upper inner arm skin. Around 30 alopecia patients provided blood for TCR sequencing at one to four time points (pre-sensitization, 2, 6 and 24 weeks). Peripheral blood TCR repertoire changes were tracked in vivo in alopecia patients during primary and secondary sensitization to the hapten diphenylcyclopropenone (DPC). The mostly female patient cohort included alopecia areata with under or over 50% scalp involvement, alopecia totalis and alopecia universalis. Blood samples were taken from patients before sensitization (week 0) and at 2, 6 and about 24 weeks after DPC sensitization. Patch testing was performed on the upper back with Finn chambers containing 0.01% DPC, and the patch tests were scored after 6 days according to International Contact Dermatitis Research Group standards. Weekly therapeutic DPC doses were additionally applied to the scalp of patients throughout the roughly 24-week study period. Libraries were combined into a pool for sequencing, and differences in TCR yield between samples came mainly from small differences in library volumes within the pool.

The protocol used for the library was RACE. TCRdb shows the sequencer as NextSeq 500. During library preparation, unique molecular identifiers were attached to individual cDNA molecules so that TCRs could be counted in a quantitative, reproducible way. Each blood RNA sample was used to sequence both TCR alpha and TCR beta chains. The paper's processing steps were these. Samples had a median of 95,638 TCRs, with a range from roughly 23,224 to 750,000. V, J and CDR3 annotation of the TCR reads was performed with the Decombinator software suite. To make PS versus PT1 abundance plots, every sample was subsampled to the same number of TCRs (28,000). Expanded TCRs were defined as absent before sensitization and observed at least eight times at the 2-week time point. TCRdb reanalyzed the raw reads on its own, using fastp at Q25 for trimming and MiXCR for clone calling, and kept in-frame beta chains. A single entry per CDR3 protein holds the most common genes and DNA from its merged rows. TCRdb, rather than the study authors, made the V and J calls. This sample has 95,000 to 150,000 distinct CDR3 sequences in its table, and around 13% of those were observed once. Jointly, the top ten make up 0.8% to 1% of the sample.

According to the germline V gene, CDR1 reads SGHNT and CDR2 reads YENEEA. The CDR3, from cysteine to phenylalanine, totals 14 residues. The sequence is cut down to CDR3 DNA, 42 bases in frame from base 1. Trimming costs V 4 bases and J 2 bases, and their ends lie 11 bases apart. Turning to this clonotype: The specificity of this receptor is unknown. Within one base of it there is no much larger clone, and no base qualities were kept.

Study-wide findings and limitations: Compared with pre-sensitization or healthy control sets, expanded TCRs formed significantly more large CDR3 similarity clusters, which is consistent with antigen-driven responses. Because every patient had alopecia, a presumed autoimmune disease, the patients' immune response might differ from that of healthy individuals. After repeated subsampling, changes were observed in the strength of the expansion versus patch-test correlation and in the threshold at which the correlation became significant. The number of TCRs above 1 in 1000 frequency did not change with DPC sensitization; there was no evidence of global repertoire structure alterations. A positive correlation was found between the number of PT1 expanded TCRs and patch test score, with significance reached at thresholds 8, 16 and 32 but not 4.

The time point label of this sample denotes: patch test 1, 2 weeks after DPC sensitization. The treatment or condition tag for this specimen amounts to: therapeutic diphenylcyclopropenone sensitization with weekly scalp DPC. Blood at each patch-test visit was drawn before the patch test was applied. Patients were eligible if aged 18 to 70, diagnosed with alopecia and judged suitable for DPC therapy, and pregnant patients were excluded. Total RNA was isolated from unfractionated whole blood collected in Tempus Blood RNA tubes. This receptor was taken from a man younger than 35 with alopecia areata. Some clones in this sample may be carry-over from other donors' samples. Sequenced material: whole blood, taken in connection with sensitization to the hapten diphenylcyclopropenone (DPC). The receptor chain draws on TRBV11-3 and TRBJ2-5, with the D gene not clear enough to name. The CDR3 in this case is CASSSHHHQETQYF. The nucleotide sequence is TGTGCCAGCAGCTCCCATCATCATCAAGAGACCCAGTACTTC.